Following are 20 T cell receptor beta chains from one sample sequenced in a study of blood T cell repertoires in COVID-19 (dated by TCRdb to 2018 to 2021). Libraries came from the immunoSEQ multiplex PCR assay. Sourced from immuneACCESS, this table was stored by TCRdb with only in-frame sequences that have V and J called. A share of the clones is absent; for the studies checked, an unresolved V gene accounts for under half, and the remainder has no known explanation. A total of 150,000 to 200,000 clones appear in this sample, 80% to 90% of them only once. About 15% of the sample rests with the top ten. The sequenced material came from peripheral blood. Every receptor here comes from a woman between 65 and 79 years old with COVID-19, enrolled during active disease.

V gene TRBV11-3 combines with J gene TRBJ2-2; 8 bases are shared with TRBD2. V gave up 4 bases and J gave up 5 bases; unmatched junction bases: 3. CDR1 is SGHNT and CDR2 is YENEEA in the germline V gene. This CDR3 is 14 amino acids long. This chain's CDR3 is CASSSTGGTGELFF. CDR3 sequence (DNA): TGTGCCAGCAGCTCGACGGGAGGGACCGGGGAGCTGTTTTTT.

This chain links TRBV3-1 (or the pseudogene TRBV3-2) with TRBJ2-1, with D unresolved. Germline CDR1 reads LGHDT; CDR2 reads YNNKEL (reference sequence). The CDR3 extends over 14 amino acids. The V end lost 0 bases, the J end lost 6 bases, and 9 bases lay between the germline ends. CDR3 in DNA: TGTGCCAGCAGCCAAGATCCAGGCAGCAATGAGCAGTTCTTC. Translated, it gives CASSQDPGSNEQFF.

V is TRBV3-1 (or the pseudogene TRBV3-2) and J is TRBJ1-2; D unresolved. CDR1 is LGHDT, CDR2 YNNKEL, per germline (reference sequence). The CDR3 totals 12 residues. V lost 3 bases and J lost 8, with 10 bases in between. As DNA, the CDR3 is TGTGCCAGCAGCCACTTTATGGAGGGCTACACCTTC. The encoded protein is CASSHFMEGYTF.

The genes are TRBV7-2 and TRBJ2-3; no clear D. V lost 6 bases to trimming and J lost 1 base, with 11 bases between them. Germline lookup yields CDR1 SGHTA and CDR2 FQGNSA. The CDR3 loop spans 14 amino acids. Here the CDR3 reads CASSASRGTDTQYF. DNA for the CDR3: TGTGCCAGCAGTGCGAGCCGAGGCACAGATACGCAGTATTTT.

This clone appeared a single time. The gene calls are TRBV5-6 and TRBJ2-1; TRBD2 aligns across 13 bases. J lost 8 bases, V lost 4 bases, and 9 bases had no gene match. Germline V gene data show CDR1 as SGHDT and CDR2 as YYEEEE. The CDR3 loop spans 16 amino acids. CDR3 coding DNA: TGTGCCAGCAGCATAAGGACTAGCGGGAGTGTACATGAGCAGTTCTTC. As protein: CASSIRTSGSVHEQFF.

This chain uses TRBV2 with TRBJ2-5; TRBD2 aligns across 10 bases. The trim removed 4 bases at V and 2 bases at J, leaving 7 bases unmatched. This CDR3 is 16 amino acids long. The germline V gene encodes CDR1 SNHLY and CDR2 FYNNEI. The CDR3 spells CASSGGQLAGQETQYF. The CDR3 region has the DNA TGTGCCAGCAGTGGGGGCCAACTAGCGGGACAAGAGACCCAGTACTTC.

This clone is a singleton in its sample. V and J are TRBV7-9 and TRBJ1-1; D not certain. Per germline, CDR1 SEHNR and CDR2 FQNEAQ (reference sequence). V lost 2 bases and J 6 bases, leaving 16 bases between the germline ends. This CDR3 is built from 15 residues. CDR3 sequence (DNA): TGTGCCAGCAGCTTACTCCTCGACTGGGAGGCTGAAGCTTTCTTT. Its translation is CASSLLLDWEAEAFF.

The CDR3 reads CASSPFSTGELFF. The CDR3 coding sequence is TGCGCCAGCAGCCCGTTTAGTACCGGGGAGCTGTTTTTT. The chain links TRBV5-1 to TRBJ2-2; D not resolved. The CDR3 runs to 13 residues. Germline V gene data show CDR1 as SGHRS and CDR2 as YFSETQ. V was clipped by 4 bases and J by 5 bases, with 9 bases between them.

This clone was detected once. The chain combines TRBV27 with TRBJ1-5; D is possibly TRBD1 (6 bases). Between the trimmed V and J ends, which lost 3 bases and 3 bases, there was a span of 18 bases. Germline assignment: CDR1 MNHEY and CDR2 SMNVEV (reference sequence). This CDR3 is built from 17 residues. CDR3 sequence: CASSLIATGPFNQPQHF. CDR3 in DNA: TGTGCCAGCAGTTTGATCGCGACAGGACCCTTCAATCAGCCCCAGCATTTT.

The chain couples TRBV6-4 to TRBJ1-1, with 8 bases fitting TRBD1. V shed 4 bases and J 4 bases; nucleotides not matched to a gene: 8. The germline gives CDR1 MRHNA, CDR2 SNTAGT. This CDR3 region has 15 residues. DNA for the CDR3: TGTGCCAGCAGTGTGACAGGGGCCGGAGGCACTGAAGCTTTCTTT. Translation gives CASSVTGAGGTEAFF.

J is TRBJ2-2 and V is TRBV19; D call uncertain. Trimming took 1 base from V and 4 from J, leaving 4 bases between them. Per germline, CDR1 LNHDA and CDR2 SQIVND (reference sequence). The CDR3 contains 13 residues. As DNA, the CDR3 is TGTGCCAGTAGTATAGCTTCCACCGGGGAGCTGTTTTTT. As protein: CASSIASTGELFF.

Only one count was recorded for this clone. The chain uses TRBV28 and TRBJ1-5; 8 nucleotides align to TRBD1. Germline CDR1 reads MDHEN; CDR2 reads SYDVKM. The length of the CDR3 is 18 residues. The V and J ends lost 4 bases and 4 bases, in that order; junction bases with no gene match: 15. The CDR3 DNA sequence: TGTGCCAGCAGTTCCAGATCTCAAACAGGGGGACGAAATCAGCCCCAGCATTTT. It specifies CASSSRSQTGGRNQPQHF.

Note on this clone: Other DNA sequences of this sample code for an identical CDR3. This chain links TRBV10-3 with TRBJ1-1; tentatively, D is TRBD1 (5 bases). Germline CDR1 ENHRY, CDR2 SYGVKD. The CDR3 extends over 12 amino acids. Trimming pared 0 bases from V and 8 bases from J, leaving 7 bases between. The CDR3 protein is CAISESRTEAFF. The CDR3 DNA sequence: TGTGCCATCAGTGAGTCTCGGACAGAAGCTTTCTTT.

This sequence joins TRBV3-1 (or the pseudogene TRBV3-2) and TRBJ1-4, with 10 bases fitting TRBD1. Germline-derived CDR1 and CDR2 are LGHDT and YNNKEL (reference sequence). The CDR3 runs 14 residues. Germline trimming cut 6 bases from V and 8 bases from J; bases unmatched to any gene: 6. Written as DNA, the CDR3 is TGTGCCAGCAGAGGGACAGGGGATCAGGAAAAACTGTTTTTT. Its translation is CASRGTGDQEKLFF.

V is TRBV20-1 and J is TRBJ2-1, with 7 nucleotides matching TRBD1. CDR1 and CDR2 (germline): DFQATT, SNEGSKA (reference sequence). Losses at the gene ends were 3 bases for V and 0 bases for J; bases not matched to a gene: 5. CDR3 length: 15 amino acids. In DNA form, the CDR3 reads TGCAGTGCTAGTCAGGGGGTAAACTCCTACAATGAGCAGTTCTTC. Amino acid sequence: CSASQGVNSYNEQFF.

CDR3 coding DNA: TGTGCCAGCAGCTTATCACGGGAGGGCACCGGGGAGCTGTTTTTT. This gives the protein CASSLSREGTGELFF. This chain uses TRBV11-3 with TRBJ2-2, with TRBD2 matching over 8 bases. This CDR3 region has 15 residues. V gave up 2 bases and J gave up 4 bases; unmatched junction bases: 3. The germline V gene encodes CDR1 SGHNT and CDR2 YENEEA. The full variable domain, rest sourced from reference TRBV11-3 and TRBJ2-2, is EAGVVQSPRYKIIEKKQPVAFWCNPISGHNTLYWYLQNLGQGPELLIRYENEEAVDDSQLPKDRFSAERLKGVDSTLKIQPAELGDSAVYLCASSLSREGTGELFFGEGSRLTVL.

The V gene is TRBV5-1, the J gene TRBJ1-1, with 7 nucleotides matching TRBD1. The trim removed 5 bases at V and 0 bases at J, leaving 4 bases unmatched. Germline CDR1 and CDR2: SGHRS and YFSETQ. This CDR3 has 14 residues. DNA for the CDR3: TGCGCCAGCAGGCCCCAGGGGGTGAACACTGAAGCTTTCTTT. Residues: CASRPQGVNTEAFF. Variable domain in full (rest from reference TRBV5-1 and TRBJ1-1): KAGVTQTPRYLIKTRGQQVTLSCSPISGHRSVSWYQQTPGQGLQFLFEYFSETQRNKGNFPGRFSGRQFSNSRSEMNVSTLELGDSALYLCASRPQGVNTEAFFGQGTRLTVV.

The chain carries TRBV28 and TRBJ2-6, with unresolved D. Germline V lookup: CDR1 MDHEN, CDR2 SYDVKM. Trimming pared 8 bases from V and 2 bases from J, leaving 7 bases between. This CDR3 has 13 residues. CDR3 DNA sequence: TGTGCCAGCGTCCCCGCTGGGGCCAACGTCCTGACTTTC. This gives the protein CASVPAGANVLTF.

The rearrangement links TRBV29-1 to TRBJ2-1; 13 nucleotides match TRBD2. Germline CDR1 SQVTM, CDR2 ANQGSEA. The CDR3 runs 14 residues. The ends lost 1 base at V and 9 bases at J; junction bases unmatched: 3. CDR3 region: CSVEGTSGRIEQFF. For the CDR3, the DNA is TGCAGCGTTGAAGGGACTAGCGGGAGAATTGAGCAGTTCTTC.

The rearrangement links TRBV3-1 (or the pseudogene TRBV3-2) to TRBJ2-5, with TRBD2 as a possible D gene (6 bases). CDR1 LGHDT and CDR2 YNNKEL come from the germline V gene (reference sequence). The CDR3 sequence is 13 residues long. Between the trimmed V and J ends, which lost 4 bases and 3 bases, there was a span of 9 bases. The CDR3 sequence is CASSPWEEETQYF. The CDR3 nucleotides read TGTGCCAGCAGCCCCTGGGAGGAAGAGACCCAGTACTTC.